Each of the 5 T cell receptor beta chains below was sequenced from the same sample in a study of shared clonotypes between healthy human individuals (dated by TCRdb to the early 2020s). The library was made by the immunoSEQ multiplex PCR assay. TCRdb re-hosts the immuneACCESS table, in-frame sequences only. Its copies lack some clones; in the studies checked, an unresolved V gene accounts for under half of them, and the cause for the rest is not known. This sample lists over 950,000 clones; approximately 77% were detected once. Jointly, the top ten make up 0.89% of the sample. What was sequenced was memory CD4+ T cells from PBMCs. What this sample's cell subset or site label stands for: CD45RA-negative fraction. The source is a man younger than 35 in good health. Some clones in this sample may be carry-over from other donors' samples.

This clone came up a few times. This chain joins TRBV5-4 and TRBJ2-5, with 7 bases matching TRBD2. CDR3 length: 15 amino acids. Losses at the gene ends were 2 bases for V and 3 bases for J; bases not matched to a gene: 7. Germline-derived CDR1 and CDR2 are SGHNT and YYREEE (reference sequence). CDR3 nucleotide sequence: TGTGCCAGCAGCTTCGGCGGGAGCGTCAAAGAGACCCAGTACTTC. Its protein product is CASSFGGSVKETQYF.

V gene TRBV4-2 combines with J gene TRBJ1-2; D gene ambiguous. V was clipped by 2 bases and J by 8 bases, with 15 bases between them. The CDR3 consists of 14 residues. Per the germline V gene, CDR1 is LGHNA and CDR2 is YNFKEQ. The CDR3 reads CASSQSAGLRGYTF. DNA of the CDR3: TGTGCCAGCAGCCAAAGTGCGGGGTTGAGGGGCTACACCTTC.

On this clone: Other DNA sequences from this sample encode an identical CDR3 as well. The chain joins TRBV2 to TRBJ2-7; tentatively, D is TRBD1 or TRBD2 (5 bases each). The CDR3 covers 13 residues. CDR1 is SNHLY, CDR2 FYNNEI, per germline. The V end was cut by 8 bases, the J end by 6 bases, with 17 bases between. The CDR3 sequence is CASLREPGTEQYF. The CDR3 DNA follows: TGTGCCAGCTTACGCGAACCAGGGACCGAGCAGTACTTC.

V gene TRBV5-4 combines with J gene TRBJ1-2; 11 nucleotides match TRBD1. Trimming cost V 4 bases and J 4 bases; bases outside gene matches: 6. The CDR3 consists of 15 residues. Germline V CDR1 and CDR2: SGHNT, YYREEE (reference sequence). CDR3 protein: CASSPDRGLGYGYTF. CDR3 in DNA: TGTGCCAGCAGCCCGGACAGGGGGCTCGGCTATGGCTACACCTTC.

The table lists this clone with a few counts. The chain joins TRBV28 to TRBJ1-5, with D hard to call. The germline CDR1 and CDR2 sequences are MDHEN and SYDVKM. V was shortened by 7 bases and J by 9 bases, with 22 bases between the two germline ends. The CDR3 loop spans 15 amino acids. CDR3 DNA sequence: TGTGCCAGCACCCTAAGGGAGAGAGGCCGGTGGCCCCAGCATTTT. As protein: CASTLRERGRWPQHF.